This is a list of T cell receptor beta chains from one sample in a study of blood T cell repertoires in COVID-19. TCRdb's copy holds only in-frame clones and misses some; the assay was immunoSEQ multiplex PCR. In the table there are about 61,000 clones, around 80% of which are singletons. Material for sequencing was peripheral blood. The source is an older woman with acute or convalescent COVID-19. CDR3s include the opening cysteine and the closing phenylalanine or tryptophan. The D gene is left open where the match is weak. Clone size is stated in some rows and not others, as once, few, many or a class when expanded.

v_call	j_call	clone_size	d_call	cdr3_nt	cdr3_aa
TRBV7-3	TRBJ2-7	few	NA	TGTGCCAGCAGCCTGGACAGAACCTACGAGCAGTACTTC	CASSLDRTYEQYF
TRBV5-4	TRBJ1-2	NA	NA	TGTGCCAGCAGCTTGGGGGGGCAGGGGTATGGCTACACCTTC	CASSLGGQGYGYTF
TRBV7-9	TRBJ1-2	few	NA	TGTGCCAGCAGCCAAGCAGGTTATGGCTACACCTTC	CASSQAGYGYTF
TRBV6-2/TRBV6-3	TRBJ1-1	NA	TRBD1	TGTGCCAGCAGTTACCCCCGACAGGGGGGGAGAGGTTTAACTGAAGCTTTCTTT	CASSYPRQGGRGLTEAFF
TRBV24-1	TRBJ2-3	NA	TRBD1	TGTGCCACCAGTGATTCACGGACAGGGAGCACAGATACGCAGTATTTT	CATSDSRTGSTDTQYF
TRBV15	TRBJ1-2	NA	TRBD1	TGTGCCACCAGCCCATGGACAGGGACCAATAACTATGGCTACACCTTC	CATSPWTGTNNYGYTF
TRBV5-4	TRBJ2-5	NA	TRBD2	TGTGCCAGCAGCCTAAGAGAAGCGGGGGCCCAAGAGACCCAGTACTTC	CASSLREAGAQETQYF
TRBV6-6	TRBJ2-5	once	NA	TGTGCCAGCAGTTACTATGGGAGGGAGACCCAGTACTTC	CASSYYGRETQYF
TRBV7-8	TRBJ2-5	NA	NA	TGTGCCAGCAGCTTAGGGCGTGTTGGACTACAACAAGAGACCCAGTACTTC	CASSLGRVGLQQETQYF
TRBV4-1	TRBJ2-5	NA	TRBD2	TGCGCCAGCAGCCTCAGAGCGGGGGGGGGCCAAGAGACCCAGTACTTC	CASSLRAGGGQETQYF
TRBV7-6	TRBJ2-3	NA	NA	TGTGCCAGCAGCTCACCGCGGCAGGGATATACGCAGTATTTT	CASSSPRQGYTQYF
TRBV3-1/TRBV3-2	TRBJ2-1	few	TRBD2	TGTGCCAGCAGCCAAGATGCAGCGGGGGGGCGTGGCTACTACAATGAGCAGTTCTTC	CASSQDAAGGRGYYNEQFF
TRBV7-8	TRBJ2-5	NA	TRBD1	TGTGCCAGCAGCTCCAGCCCGGGACAGGCCGGACAAGAGACCCAGTACTTC	CASSSSPGQAGQETQYF
TRBV19	TRBJ2-1	NA	TRBD1	TGTGCCAGTAGTACGGGGACAGGGGGCGTATACAATGAGCAGTTCTTC	CASSTGTGGVYNEQFF
TRBV19	TRBJ2-7	NA	TRBD1	TGTGCCAGTACGGATGGACAGGCCTACGAGCAGTACTTC	CASTDGQAYEQYF
TRBV4-2	TRBJ2-5	NA	TRBD2	TGTGCCAGCAGCCAAGCAGCGGGGGCCCAAGAGACCCAGTACTTC	CASSQAAGAQETQYF
TRBV5-1	TRBJ1-1	NA	NA	TGCGCCAGCAGCTTGGGGCATGAAGCTTTCTTT	CASSLGHEAFF
TRBV28	TRBJ1-1	once	NA	TGTGCCAGCAGGCCAACAGGGAAGGCTGAAGCTTTCTTT	CASRPTGKAEAFF
TRBV6-1	TRBJ1-2	NA	NA	TGTGCCAGCAGTGAACCCGCGGGGAACTATGGCTACACCTTC	CASSEPAGNYGYTF
TRBV7-9	TRBJ2-2	NA	NA	TGTGCCAGCGGGGGGAAAATTGGAGGAGGGGAGCTGTTTTTT	CASGGKIGGGELFF
TRBV7-3	TRBJ1-2	NA	NA	TGTGCCAGCAGCTTAGCGGGGACGGACGGCTACACCTTC	CASSLAGTDGYTF
TRBV15	TRBJ2-1	NA	TRBD2	TGTGCCACCAGCAGAGATCGCGGCGGGGGGCTAAATGAGCAGTTCTTC	CATSRDRGGGLNEQFF
TRBV28	TRBJ2-2	NA	NA	TGTGCCAGCAAGATTACAGGCTACGGGGAGCTGTTTTTT	CASKITGYGELFF
TRBV5-6	TRBJ1-1	NA	TRBD1	TGTGCCAGCAGCCAGGGGGCGATCACTGAAGCTTTCTTT	CASSQGAITEAFF
TRBV4-1	TRBJ1-1	NA	TRBD1	TGCGCCAGCAGCCAAGATCTGGACAGGGTGAACACTGAAGCTTTCTTT	CASSQDLDRVNTEAFF
TRBV30	TRBJ2-3	NA	NA	TGTGCCTGGGCTAGCGCCACAGATACGCAGTATTTT	CAWASATDTQYF
TRBV5-6	TRBJ2-7	NA	NA	TGTGCCAGCAGCTTGGGAGTAGGGGGCTACGAGCAGTACTTC	CASSLGVGGYEQYF
TRBV10-3	TRBJ1-2	NA	NA	TGTGCCCAGGGGAGGGGCTCGGGCTATGGCTACACCTTC	CAQGRGSGYGYTF
TRBV9	TRBJ1-2	NA	TRBD1	TGTGCCAGCAGCCCCCCGACAGGGACATACACCTTC	CASSPPTGTYTF
TRBV18	TRBJ1-1	NA	NA	TGTGCCAGCTCACCGCAGAGGGTGGACACTGAAGCTTTCTTT	CASSPQRVDTEAFF
TRBV9	TRBJ1-3	NA	NA	TGTGCCAGCAGCGAGCAGGGCCTAGGAAACACCATATATTTT	CASSEQGLGNTIYF
TRBV7-2	TRBJ1-5	NA	NA	TGTGCCAGTACCTTGACCGGAGGGTTCAATCAGCCCCAGCATTTT	CASTLTGGFNQPQHF
TRBV9	TRBJ2-1	few	TRBD1	TGTGCCAGCAGCGCCAGAACAGGGGATGTTGTCGATGAGCAGTTCTTC	CASSARTGDVVDEQFF
TRBV19	TRBJ2-1	NA	TRBD2	TGTGCCAGTAGCAGACTAGCCTCGCAACCTAACAATGAGCAGTTCTTC	CASSRLASQPNNEQFF
TRBV5-6	TRBJ1-2	once	NA	TGTGCCAGCACCCCGGGATCAATCTATGGCTACACCTTC	CASTPGSIYGYTF
TRBV5-4	TRBJ1-6	NA	NA	TGTGCCAGCAGCTTGACGGGGGGTAATTCACCCCTCCACTTT	CASSLTGGNSPLHF
TRBV24-1	TRBJ1-3	NA	NA	TGTGCCACTCCCGCGAAAACCATATATTTT	CATPAKTIYF